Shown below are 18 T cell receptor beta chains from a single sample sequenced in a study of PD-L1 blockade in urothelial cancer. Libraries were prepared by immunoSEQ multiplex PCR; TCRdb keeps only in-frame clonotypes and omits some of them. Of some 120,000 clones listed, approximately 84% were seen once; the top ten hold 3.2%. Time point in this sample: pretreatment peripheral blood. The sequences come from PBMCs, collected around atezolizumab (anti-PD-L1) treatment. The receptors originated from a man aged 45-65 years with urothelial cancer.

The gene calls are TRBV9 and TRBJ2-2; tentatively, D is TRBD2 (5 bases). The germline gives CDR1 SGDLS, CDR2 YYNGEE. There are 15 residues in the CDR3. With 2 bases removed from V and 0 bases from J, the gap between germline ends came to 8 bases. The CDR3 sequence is CASSVGGSNTGELFF. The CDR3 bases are TGTGCCAGCAGCGTTGGCGGGTCGAACACCGGGGAGCTGTTTTTT.

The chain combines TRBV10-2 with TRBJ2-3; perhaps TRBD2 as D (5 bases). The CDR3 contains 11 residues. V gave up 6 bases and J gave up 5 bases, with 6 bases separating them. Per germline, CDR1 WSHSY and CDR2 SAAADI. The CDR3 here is CASSAGDTQYF. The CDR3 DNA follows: TGCGCCAGCAGCGCGGGAGATACGCAGTATTTT.

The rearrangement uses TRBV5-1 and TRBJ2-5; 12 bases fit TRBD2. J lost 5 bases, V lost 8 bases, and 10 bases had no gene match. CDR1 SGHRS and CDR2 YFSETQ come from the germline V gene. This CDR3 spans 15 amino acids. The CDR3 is CASWTSGIRGETQYF. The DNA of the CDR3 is TGCGCCAGTTGGACTAGCGGGATCAGAGGGGAGACCCAGTACTTC.

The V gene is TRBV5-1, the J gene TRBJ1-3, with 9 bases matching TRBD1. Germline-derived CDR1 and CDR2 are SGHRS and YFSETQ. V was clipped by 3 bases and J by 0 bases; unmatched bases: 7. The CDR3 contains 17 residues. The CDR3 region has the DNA TGCGCCAGCAGCTCTTTACCGGGACAGGGCTCTGGAAACACCATATATTTT. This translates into CASSSLPGQGSGNTIYF.

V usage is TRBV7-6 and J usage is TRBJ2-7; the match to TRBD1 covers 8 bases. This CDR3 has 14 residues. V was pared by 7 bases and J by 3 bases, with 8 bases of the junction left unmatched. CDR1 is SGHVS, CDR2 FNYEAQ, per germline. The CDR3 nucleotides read TGTGCCAGCACTCCGGGACAGGCTGACTACGAGCAGTACTTC. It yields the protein CASTPGQADYEQYF.

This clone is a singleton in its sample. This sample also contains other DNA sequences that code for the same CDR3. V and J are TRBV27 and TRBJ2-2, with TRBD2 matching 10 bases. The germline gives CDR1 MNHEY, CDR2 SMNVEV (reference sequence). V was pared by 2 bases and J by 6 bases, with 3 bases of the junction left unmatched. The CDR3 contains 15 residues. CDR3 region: CASSLSLAGAGELFF. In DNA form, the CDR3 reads TGTGCCAGCAGTTTAAGTCTAGCGGGAGCCGGGGAGCTGTTTTTT.

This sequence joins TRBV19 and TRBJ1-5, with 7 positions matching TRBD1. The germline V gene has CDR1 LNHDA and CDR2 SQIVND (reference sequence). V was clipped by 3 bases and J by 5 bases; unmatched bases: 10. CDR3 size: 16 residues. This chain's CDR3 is CASSIVRQGWDQPQHF. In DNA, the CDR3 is TGTGCCAGTAGTATCGTCCGACAGGGTTGGGATCAGCCCCAGCATTTT.

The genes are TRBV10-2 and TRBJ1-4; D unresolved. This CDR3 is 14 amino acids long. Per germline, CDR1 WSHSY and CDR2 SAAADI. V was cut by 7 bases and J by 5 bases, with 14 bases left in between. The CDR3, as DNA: TGCGCCAGCAAGGGTACCGGGATAAATGAAAAACTGTTTTTT. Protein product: CASKGTGINEKLFF.

The CDR3 here is CASSFRGGNNEQFF. Here the CDR3 DNA reads TGTGCCAGCAGCTTTCGCGGGGGCAACAATGAGCAGTTCTTC. V is TRBV7-2 and J is TRBJ2-1, with D possibly matching TRBD2 (7 bases). The CDR3 loop spans 14 amino acids. CDR1 is SGHTA, CDR2 FQGNSA, per germline. The V end lost 3 bases, the J end lost 5 bases, and 11 bases lay between the germline ends.

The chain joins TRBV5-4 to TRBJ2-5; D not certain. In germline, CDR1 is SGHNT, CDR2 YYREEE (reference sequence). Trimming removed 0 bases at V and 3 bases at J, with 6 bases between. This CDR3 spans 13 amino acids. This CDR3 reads CASSLDSKETQYF. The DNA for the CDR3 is TGTGCCAGCAGCTTGGACAGTAAAGAGACCCAGTACTTC.

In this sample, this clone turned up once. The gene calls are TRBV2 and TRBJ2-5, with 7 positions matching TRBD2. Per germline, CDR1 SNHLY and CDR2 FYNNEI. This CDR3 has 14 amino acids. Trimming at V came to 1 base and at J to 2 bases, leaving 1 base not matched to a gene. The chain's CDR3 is CASSEGLAQETQYF. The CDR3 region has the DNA TGTGCCAGCAGTGAAGGACTAGCTCAAGAGACCCAGTACTTC.

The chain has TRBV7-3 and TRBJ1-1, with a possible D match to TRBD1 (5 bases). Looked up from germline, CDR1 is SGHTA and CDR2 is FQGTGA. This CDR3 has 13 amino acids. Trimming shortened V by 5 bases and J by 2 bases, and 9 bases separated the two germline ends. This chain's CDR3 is CASSPQGNTEAFF. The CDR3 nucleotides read TGTGCCAGCAGCCCTCAGGGAAACACTGAAGCTTTCTTT.

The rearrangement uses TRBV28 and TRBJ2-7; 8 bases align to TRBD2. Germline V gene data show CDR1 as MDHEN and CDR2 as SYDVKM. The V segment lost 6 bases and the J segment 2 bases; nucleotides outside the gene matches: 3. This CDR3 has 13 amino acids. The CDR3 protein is CASSLGLAYEQYF. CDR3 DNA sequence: TGTGCCAGCAGCCTGGGACTAGCCTACGAGCAGTACTTC.

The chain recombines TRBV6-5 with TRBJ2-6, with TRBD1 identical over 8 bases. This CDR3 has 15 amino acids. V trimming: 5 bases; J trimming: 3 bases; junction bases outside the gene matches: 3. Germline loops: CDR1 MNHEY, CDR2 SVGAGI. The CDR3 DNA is TGTGCCAGCAGTCCCAGGGGGCTTGGGGCCAACGTCCTGACTTTC. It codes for CASSPRGLGANVLTF.

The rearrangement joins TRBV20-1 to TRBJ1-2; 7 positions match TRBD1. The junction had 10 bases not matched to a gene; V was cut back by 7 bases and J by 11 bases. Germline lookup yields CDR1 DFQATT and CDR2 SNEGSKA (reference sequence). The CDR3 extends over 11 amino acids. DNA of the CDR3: TGCAGTGTCGAGACAGGGTCTGAGTACACCTTC. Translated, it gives CSVETGSEYTF.

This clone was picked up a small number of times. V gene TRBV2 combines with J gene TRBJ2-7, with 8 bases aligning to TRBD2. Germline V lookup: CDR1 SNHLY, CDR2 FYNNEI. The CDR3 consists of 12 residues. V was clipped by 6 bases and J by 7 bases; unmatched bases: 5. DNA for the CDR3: TGTGCCAGCAGAGGACTAGCAGGAGAGCAGTACTTC. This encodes CASRGLAGEQYF. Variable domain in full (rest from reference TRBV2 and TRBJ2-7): EPEVTQTPSHQVTQMGQEVILRCVPISNHLYFYWYRQILGQKVEFLVSFYNNEISEKSEIFDDQFSVERPDGSNFTLKIRSTKLEDSAMYFCASRGLAGEQYFGPGTRLTVT.

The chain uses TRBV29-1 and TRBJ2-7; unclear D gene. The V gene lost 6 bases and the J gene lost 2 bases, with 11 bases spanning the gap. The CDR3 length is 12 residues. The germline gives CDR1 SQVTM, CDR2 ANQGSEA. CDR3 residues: CSVAITAYEQYF. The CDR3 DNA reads TGCAGCGTCGCCATCACAGCCTACGAGCAGTACTTC.

The CDR3: CASSPPSVGNTIYF. The CDR3 nucleotides read TGTGCCAGCTCACCACCGTCCGTTGGAAACACCATATATTTT. The gene calls are TRBV18 and TRBJ1-3; D gene unclear. The germline V gene encodes CDR1 KGHSH and CDR2 LQKENI. The CDR3 length is 14 residues. V dropped 0 bases and J dropped 3 bases, with 6 bases sitting between them. Full variable domain (rest looked up from reference TRBV18 and TRBJ1-3): NAGVMQNPRHLVRRRGQEARLRCSPMKGHSHVYWYRQLPEEGLKFMVYLQKENIIDESGMPKERFSAEFPKEGPSILRIQQVVRGDSAAYFCASSPPSVGNTIYFGEGSWLTVV.